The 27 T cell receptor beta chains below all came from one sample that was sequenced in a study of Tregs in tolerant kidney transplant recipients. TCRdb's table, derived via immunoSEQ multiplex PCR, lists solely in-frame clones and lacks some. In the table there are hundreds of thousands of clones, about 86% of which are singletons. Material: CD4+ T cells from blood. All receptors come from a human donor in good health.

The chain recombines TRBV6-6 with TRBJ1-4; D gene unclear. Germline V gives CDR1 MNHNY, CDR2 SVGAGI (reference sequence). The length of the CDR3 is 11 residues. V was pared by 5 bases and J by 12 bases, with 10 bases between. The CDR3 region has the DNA TGTGCCAGCAGTGAATCTGTGGAACTGTTTTTT. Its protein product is CASSESVELFF.

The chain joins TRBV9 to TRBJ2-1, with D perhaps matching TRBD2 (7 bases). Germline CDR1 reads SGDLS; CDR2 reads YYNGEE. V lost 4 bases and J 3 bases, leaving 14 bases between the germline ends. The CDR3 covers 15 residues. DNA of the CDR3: TGTGCCAGCAGCTACGGGGGAGGGGGCTACAATGAGCAGTTCTTC. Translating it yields CASSYGGGGYNEQFF.

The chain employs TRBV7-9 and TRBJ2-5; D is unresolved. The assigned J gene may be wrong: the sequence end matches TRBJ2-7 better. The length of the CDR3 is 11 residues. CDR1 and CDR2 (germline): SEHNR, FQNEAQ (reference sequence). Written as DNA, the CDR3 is TGTGCCAGCAGCGAAGGACACGAGCAGTACTTC. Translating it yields CASSEGHEQYF.

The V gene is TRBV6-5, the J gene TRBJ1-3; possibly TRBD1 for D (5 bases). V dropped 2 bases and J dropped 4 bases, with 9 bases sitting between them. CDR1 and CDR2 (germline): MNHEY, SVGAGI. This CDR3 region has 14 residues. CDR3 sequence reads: CASSYRGPGNTIYF. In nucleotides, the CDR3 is TGTGCCAGCAGTTACCGGGGCCCCGGAAACACCATATATTTT.

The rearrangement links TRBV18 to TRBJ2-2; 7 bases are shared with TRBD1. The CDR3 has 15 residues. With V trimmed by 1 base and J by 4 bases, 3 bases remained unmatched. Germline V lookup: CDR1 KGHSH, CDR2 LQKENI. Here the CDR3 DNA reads TGTGCCAGCTCACCACAGGGGGCGCGCACCGGGGAGCTGTTTTTT. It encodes CASSPQGARTGELFF.

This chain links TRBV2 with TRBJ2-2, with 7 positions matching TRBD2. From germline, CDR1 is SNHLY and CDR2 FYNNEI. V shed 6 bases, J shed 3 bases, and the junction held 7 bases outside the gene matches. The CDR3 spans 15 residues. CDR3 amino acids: CASRWASGYTGELFF. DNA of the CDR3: TGTGCCAGCAGGTGGGCTAGCGGTTACACCGGGGAGCTGTTTTTT.

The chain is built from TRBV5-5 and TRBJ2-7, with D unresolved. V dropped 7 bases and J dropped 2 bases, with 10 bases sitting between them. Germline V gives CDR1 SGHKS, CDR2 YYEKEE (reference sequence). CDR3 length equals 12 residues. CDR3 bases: TGTGCCAGCGGCGGAACAGCCTACGAGCAGTACTTC. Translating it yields CASGGTAYEQYF. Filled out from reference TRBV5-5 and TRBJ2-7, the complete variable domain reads DAGVTQSPTHLIKTRGQQVTLRCSPISGHKSVSWYQQVLGQGPQFIFQYYEKEERGRGNFPDRFSARQFPNYSSELNVNALLLGDSALYLCASGGTAYEQYFGPGTRLTVT.

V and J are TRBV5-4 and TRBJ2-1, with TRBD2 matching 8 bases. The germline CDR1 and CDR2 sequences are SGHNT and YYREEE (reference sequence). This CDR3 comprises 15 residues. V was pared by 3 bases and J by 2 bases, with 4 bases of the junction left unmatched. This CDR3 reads CASSSTSGPYNEQFF. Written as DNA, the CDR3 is TGTGCCAGCAGCTCCACTAGCGGACCCTACAATGAGCAGTTCTTC.

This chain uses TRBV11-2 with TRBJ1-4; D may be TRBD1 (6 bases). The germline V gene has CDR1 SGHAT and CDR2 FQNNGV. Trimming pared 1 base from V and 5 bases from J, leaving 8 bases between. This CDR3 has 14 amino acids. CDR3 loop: CASSLGDTNEKLFF. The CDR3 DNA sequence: TGTGCCAGCAGCTTAGGGGACACCAATGAAAAACTGTTTTTT.

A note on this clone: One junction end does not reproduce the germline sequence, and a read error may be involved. Here the CDR3 reads CATNRDEGPSYEQYF. In DNA form, the CDR3 reads TGTGCCACCAACAGAGATGAGGGACCGTCCTACGAGCAGTACTTC. The chain is built from TRBV15 and TRBJ2-7; D is tentatively TRBD1 or TRBD2 (5 bases each). CDR1 LNHNV and CDR2 YYDKDF come from the germline V gene (reference sequence). The CDR3 has 15 amino acids. The variable domain in full, completed from reference TRBV15 and TRBJ2-7, reads DAMVIQNPRYQVTQFGKPVTLSCSQTLNHNVMYWYQQKSSQAPKLLFHYYDKDFNNEADTPDNFQSRRPNTSFCFLDIRSPGLGDTAMYLCATNRDEGPSYEQYFGPGTRLTVT.

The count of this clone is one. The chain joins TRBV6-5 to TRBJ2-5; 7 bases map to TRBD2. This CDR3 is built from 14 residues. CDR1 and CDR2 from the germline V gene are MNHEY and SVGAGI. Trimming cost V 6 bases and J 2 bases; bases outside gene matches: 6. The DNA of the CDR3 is TGTGCCAGCAGGAGGGGCGGGGGTCAAGAGACCCAGTACTTC. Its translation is CASRRGGGQETQYF.

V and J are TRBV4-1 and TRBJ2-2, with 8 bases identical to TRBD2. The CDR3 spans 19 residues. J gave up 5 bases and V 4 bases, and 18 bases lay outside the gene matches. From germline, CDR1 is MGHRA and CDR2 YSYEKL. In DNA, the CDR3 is TGCGCCAGCAGCCGAGGGGAAATAGCGGGACCCTCTGGAACCGGGGAGCTGTTTTTT. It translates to CASSRGEIAGPSGTGELFF.

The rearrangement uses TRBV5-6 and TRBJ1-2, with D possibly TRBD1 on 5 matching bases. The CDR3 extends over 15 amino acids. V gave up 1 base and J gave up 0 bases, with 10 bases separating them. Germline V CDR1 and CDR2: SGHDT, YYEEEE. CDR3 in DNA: TGTGCCAGCAGCTTGTATACAGGAACTAACTATGGCTACACCTTC. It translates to CASSLYTGTNYGYTF.

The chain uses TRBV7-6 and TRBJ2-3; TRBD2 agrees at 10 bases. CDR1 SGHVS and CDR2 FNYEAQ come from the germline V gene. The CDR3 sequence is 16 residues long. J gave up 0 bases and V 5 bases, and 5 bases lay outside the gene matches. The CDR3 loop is CASSPSSGGSTDTQYF. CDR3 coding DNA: TGTGCCAGCAGCCCCTCTAGCGGGGGTAGCACAGATACGCAGTATTTT.

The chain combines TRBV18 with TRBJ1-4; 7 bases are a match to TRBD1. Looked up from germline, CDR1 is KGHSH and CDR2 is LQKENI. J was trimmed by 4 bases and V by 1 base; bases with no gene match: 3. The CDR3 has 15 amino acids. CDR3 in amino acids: CASSPLRDSNEKLFF. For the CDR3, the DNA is TGTGCCAGCTCACCACTCCGGGACAGTAATGAAAAACTGTTTTTT.

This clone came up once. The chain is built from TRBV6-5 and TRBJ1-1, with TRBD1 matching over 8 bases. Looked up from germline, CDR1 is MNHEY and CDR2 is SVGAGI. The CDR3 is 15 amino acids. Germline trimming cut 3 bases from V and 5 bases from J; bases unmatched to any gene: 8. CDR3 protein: CASSYKTTGVTEAFF. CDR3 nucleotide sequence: TGTGCCAGCAGTTATAAAACGACAGGGGTGACTGAAGCTTTCTTT.

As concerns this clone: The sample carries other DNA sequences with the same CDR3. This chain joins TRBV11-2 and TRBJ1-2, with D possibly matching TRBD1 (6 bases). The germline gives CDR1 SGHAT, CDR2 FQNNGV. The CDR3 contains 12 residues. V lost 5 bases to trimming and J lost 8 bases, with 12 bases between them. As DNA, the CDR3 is TGTGCCAGCAGCCCGGACAGCTACGGCTACACCTTC. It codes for CASSPDSYGYTF.

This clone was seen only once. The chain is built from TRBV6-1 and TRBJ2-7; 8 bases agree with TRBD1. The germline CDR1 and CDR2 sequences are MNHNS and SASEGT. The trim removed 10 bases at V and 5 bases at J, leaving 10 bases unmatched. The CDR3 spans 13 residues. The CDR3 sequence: CATRRQGTNEQYF. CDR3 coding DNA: TGTGCCACCCGTCGACAGGGGACGAACGAGCAGTACTTC.

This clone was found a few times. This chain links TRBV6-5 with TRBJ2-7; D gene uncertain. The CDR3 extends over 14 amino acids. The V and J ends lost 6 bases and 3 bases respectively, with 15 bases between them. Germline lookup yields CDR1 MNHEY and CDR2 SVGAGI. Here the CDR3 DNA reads TGTGCCAGCAGCGCGTCCGTTCCCCTCTACGAGCAGTACTTC. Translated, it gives CASSASVPLYEQYF.

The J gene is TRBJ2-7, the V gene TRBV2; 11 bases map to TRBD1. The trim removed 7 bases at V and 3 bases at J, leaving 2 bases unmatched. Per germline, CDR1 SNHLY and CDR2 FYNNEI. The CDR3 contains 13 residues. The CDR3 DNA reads TGTGCCAGCACCGGGACAGGGGGCTACGAGCAGTACTTC. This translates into CASTGTGGYEQYF.

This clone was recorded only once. CDR3 residues: CATSRDPGQETQYF. The CDR3 nucleotides read TGTGCCACCAGCAGAGATCCCGGACAAGAGACCCAGTACTTC. The V and J genes are TRBV15 and TRBJ2-5, with D unresolved. The CDR3 is 14 amino acids. With 0 bases removed from V and 2 bases from J, the gap between germline ends came to 7 bases. Germline V lookup: CDR1 LNHNV, CDR2 YYDKDF (reference sequence).

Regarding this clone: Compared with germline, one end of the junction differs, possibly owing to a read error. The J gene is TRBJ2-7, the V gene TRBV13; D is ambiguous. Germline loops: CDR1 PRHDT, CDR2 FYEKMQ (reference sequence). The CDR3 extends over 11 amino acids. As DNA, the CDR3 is TGTGTCAGCAGCCGTGGTGTCGAGCAGTACTTC. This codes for CVSSRGVEQYF.

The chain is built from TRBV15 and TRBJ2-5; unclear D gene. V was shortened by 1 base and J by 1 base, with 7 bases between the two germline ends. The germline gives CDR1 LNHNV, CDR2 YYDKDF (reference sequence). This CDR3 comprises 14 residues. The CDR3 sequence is CATSRGGFQETQYF. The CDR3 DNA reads TGTGCCACCAGCAGAGGAGGATTCCAAGAGACCCAGTACTTC.

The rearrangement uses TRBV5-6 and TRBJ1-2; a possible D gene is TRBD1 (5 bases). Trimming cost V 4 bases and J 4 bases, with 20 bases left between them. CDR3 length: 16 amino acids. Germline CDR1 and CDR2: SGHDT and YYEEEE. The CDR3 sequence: CASSLLGLMGGYGYTF. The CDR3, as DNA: TGTGCCAGCAGCCTCCTGGGACTCATGGGGGGCTATGGCTACACCTTC.

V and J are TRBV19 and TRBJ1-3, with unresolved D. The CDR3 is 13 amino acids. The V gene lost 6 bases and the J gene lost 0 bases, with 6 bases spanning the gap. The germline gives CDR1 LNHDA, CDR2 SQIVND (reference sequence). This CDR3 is CASRHYSGNTIYF. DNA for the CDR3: TGTGCCAGTAGACACTACTCTGGAAACACCATATATTTT.

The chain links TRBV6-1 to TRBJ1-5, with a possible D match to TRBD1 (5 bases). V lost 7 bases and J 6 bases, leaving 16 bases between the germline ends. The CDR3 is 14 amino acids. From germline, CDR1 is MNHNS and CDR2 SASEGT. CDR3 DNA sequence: TGTGCCAGCACCCAGGGCTCCTGGGGTCAGCCCCAGCATTTT. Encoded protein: CASTQGSWGQPQHF.

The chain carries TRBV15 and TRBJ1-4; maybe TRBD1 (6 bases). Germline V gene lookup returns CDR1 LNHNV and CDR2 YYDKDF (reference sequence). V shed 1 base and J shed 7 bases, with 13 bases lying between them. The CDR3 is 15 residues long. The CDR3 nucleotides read TGTGCCACCAGCAGAGGTGGGGGGGCGAGTGAAAAACTGTTTTTT. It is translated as CATSRGGGASEKLFF.